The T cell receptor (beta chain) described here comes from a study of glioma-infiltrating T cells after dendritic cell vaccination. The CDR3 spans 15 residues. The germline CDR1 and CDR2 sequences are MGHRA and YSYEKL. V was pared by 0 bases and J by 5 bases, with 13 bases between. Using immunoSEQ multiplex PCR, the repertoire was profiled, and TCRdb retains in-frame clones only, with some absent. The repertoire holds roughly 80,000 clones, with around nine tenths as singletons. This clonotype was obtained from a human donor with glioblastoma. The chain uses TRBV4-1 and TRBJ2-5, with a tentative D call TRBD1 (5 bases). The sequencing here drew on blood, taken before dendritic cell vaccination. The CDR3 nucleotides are TGCGCCAGCAGCCAAGAGGCCAGGGCAAGGGAGACCCAGTACTTC. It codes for CASSQEARARETQYF.